Listed below are T cell receptor beta chains from one sample, sequenced in a study of blood T cell repertoires in COVID-19. Produced via immunoSEQ multiplex PCR; TCRdb's table is partial and in-frame only. The profile shows about 200,000 clones, 75% to 85% of them singletons. Source material: peripheral blood. These receptors originate from an elderly woman with COVID-19, enrolled during active disease. The CDR3 runs from the conserved cysteine through the conserved F or W. D genes are given only for firm matches. Clone size is given for some rows only: seen once, a few or many times, or a class if the clone is expanded.

abundance,d_gene,j_gene,v_gene,CDR3nt,CDR3aa
NA,TRBD2,TRBJ2-2,TRBV7-9,TGTGCCAGCAGCTTTAGCGGGGGAAACACCGGGGAGCTGTTTTTT,CASSFSGGNTGELFF
NA,NA,TRBJ2-7,TRBV18,TGTGCCAGCTCACCTACGGAGAACGAGCAGTACTTC,CASSPTENEQYF
NA,NA,TRBJ2-4,TRBV5-1,TGCGCCAGCAGCTTAACTACAGGGAGCCCTACCAAAAACATTCAGTACTTC,CASSLTTGSPTKNIQYF
NA,NA,TRBJ1-1,TRBV5-1,TGCGCCAGCAGCCTGGGGGCCAAGAACACTGAAGCTTTCTTT,CASSLGAKNTEAFF
NA,TRBD1,TRBJ2-7,TRBV6-1,TGTGCCAGCAGTGAGCCGGGACAGGGGGCCCACGAGCAGTACTTC,CASSEPGQGAHEQYF
NA,NA,TRBJ1-5,TRBV28,TGTGCCAGCAGTTTGGGGGCCACCCTCAATCAGCCCCAGCATTTT,CASSLGATLNQPQHF
NA,TRBD2,TRBJ2-3,TRBV9,TGTGCCAGCAGCGGGGGGATCCTAGCGGGAGGGCCCACAGATACGCAGTATTTT,CASSGGILAGGPTDTQYF
once,NA,TRBJ2-7,TRBV28,TGTGCCAGCAGTCCCCAGGGCTACGAGCAGTACTTC,CASSPQGYEQYF
NA,NA,TRBJ2-2,TRBV9,TGTGCCAGCAGCCCCAAGGGAGCAGGCTCTAACACCGGGGAGCTGTTTTTT,CASSPKGAGSNTGELFF
NA,TRBD1,TRBJ1-5,TRBV7-2,TGTGCCAGCAGCTCCGGGACAGGGGCTTATCAGCCCCAGCATTTT,CASSSGTGAYQPQHF
NA,NA,TRBJ1-2,TRBV5-5,TGTGCCAGCAATCTGGGGGGCTATGGCTACACCTTC,CASNLGGYGYTF
NA,TRBD1,TRBJ2-7,TRBV5-1,TGCGCCAGCAGCTTGGGGGACAGCCGCTACGAGCAGTACTTC,CASSLGDSRYEQYF
NA,NA,TRBJ1-1,TRBV11-2,TGTGCCAGCAGCTTTTCTAAGCTGAACACTGAAGCTTTCTTT,CASSFSKLNTEAFF
NA,NA,TRBJ2-1,TRBV29-1,TGCAGCGTCGATTGGCGGGACTACAATGAGCAGTTCTTC,CSVDWRDYNEQFF
NA,NA,TRBJ1-5,TRBV10-3,TGTGCCATCAGTGAATCCGGGCAGCCCCAGCATTTT,CAISESGQPQHF
once,TRBD1,TRBJ2-5,TRBV5-1,TGCGCCAGCAACTCAAGGGGACAGGGAGCGGGAGAGACCCAGTACTTC,CASNSRGQGAGETQYF
NA,NA,TRBJ1-1,TRBV7-9,TGTGCCAGCAGCTTAGCGCTGTCTCTCAGGGAAGCTTTCTTT,CASSLALSLREAFF
NA,TRBD1,TRBJ2-5,TRBV4-2,TGTGCCAGCAGCCAAGAAAACAGGGGAGAGACCCAGTACTTC,CASSQENRGETQYF
NA,TRBD1,TRBJ1-1,TRBV7-2,TGTGCCAGCAGCTTTCGGGACAGGGGAACCACTGAAGCTTTCTTT,CASSFRDRGTTEAFF
NA,NA,TRBJ1-5,TRBV28,TGTGCCAGCTTTACCGGGAATTGGAGATATAGCAATCAGCCCCAGCATTTT,CASFTGNWRYSNQPQHF
NA,TRBD1,TRBJ2-5,TRBV7-9,TGTGCCAGCAGCCCGATCTCGACAGGGTGGGAGACCCAGTACTTC,CASSPISTGWETQYF
NA,TRBD2,TRBJ2-1,TRBV3-1/TRBV3-2,TGTGCCAGCCGACTAGCGGGGGGGGAAGATAATGAGCAGTTCTTC,CASRLAGGEDNEQFF
NA,NA,TRBJ2-7,TRBV5-5,TGTGCCAGCAGCTCTGGGAACGGGGAGGAGCAGTACTTC,CASSSGNGEEQYF
NA,TRBD2,TRBJ2-1,TRBV5-1,TGCGCCAGCAGCTTGGATCTAGCGGGAGCCTACAATGAGCAGTTCTTC,CASSLDLAGAYNEQFF
NA,TRBD1,TRBJ2-7,TRBV19,TGTGCCAGTAGTCCTACAGGGGGCGCGTCCTACGAGCAGTACTTC,CASSPTGGASYEQYF
NA,TRBD1,TRBJ1-3,TRBV2,TGTGCCAGCAGTGTAAAGGACAGGCAGCTTCACGGATTGGGAAACACCATATATTTT,CASSVKDRQLHGLGNTIYF
NA,NA,TRBJ2-5,TRBV30,TGTGCCTGGACTCGAGGGGAAGCGGGAGAGACCCAGTACTTC,CAWTRGEAGETQYF
NA,TRBD1,TRBJ1-2,TRBV5-4,TGTGCCAGCAGAGAACGGACAGGGGCCGTGAATGGCTACACCTTC,CASRERTGAVNGYTF
NA,NA,TRBJ1-1,TRBV7-3,TGTGCCAGCAGCTTAGGCAGAACGAACACTGAAGCTTTCTTT,CASSLGRTNTEAFF
NA,NA,TRBJ1-6,TRBV30,TGTGCCTGGAGTGGGACAGAGAGATCACCCCTCCACTTT,CAWSGTERSPLHF
NA,TRBD1,TRBJ1-2,TRBV24-1,TGTGCCACCAGTGATTCCGGGACAGGAAGAAACTATGGCTACACCTTC,CATSDSGTGRNYGYTF
NA,NA,TRBJ1-3,TRBV7-2,TGTGCCAGCAGCTTAGCCCCGATACCGCAGGGGTTTGGAAACACCATATATTTT,CASSLAPIPQGFGNTIYF
NA,NA,TRBJ1-1,TRBV7-3,TGTGCCAGCAGCTTATCTAGGAACACTGAAGCTTTCTTT,CASSLSRNTEAFF
NA,NA,TRBJ1-5,TRBV30,TGTGCCTGGAGTGTACGCAGGGATCAGCCCCAGCATTTT,CAWSVRRDQPQHF
NA,TRBD1,TRBJ2-2,TRBV5-1,TGCGCCAGCAGCCAACAGGGGGACGACACCGGGGAGCTGTTTTTT,CASSQQGDDTGELFF
few,NA,TRBJ2-1,TRBV11-3,TGTGCCAGCAGCCCTCGACTAGGTAATGAGCAGTTCTTC,CASSPRLGNEQFF
NA,NA,TRBJ1-1,TRBV6-6,TGTGCCAGCAGTTTTACAGGGTCGTACACTGAAGCTTTCTTT,CASSFTGSYTEAFF
NA,NA,TRBJ1-2,TRBV5-1,TGCGCCAGCAGCCGGCGAGGAGAAAACTATGGCTACACCTTC,CASSRRGENYGYTF
NA,TRBD1,TRBJ2-1,TRBV7-9,TGTGCCAGCAGCAGACAGGGTCCTGAGCAGTTCTTC,CASSRQGPEQFF
NA,NA,TRBJ1-4,TRBV28,TGTGCCAGCGCCGTAGGCGGGGCCGCTAATGAAAAACTGTTTTTT,CASAVGGAANEKLFF
NA,TRBD2,TRBJ2-1,TRBV29-1,TGCAGCGTTTTAGGACTAGCGGGAAATGAGCAGTTCTTC,CSVLGLAGNEQFF
NA,NA,TRBJ2-7,TRBV6-5,TGTGCCAGCAGTCCCCCTGACAGGCCCTACGAGCAGTACTTC,CASSPPDRPYEQYF
once,NA,TRBJ2-2,TRBV13,TGTGCCAGCAGCCATAGCCGCCTAGAGTGGGGGGAGCTGTTTTTT,CASSHSRLEWGELFF
NA,NA,TRBJ2-7,TRBV4-1,TGCGCCAGCAGCCAGATCCCCCGACGGGGGACCCGGGACGAGCAGTACTTC,CASSQIPRRGTRDEQYF
many,NA,TRBJ2-3,TRBV7-9,TGTGCCAGCAGCTCCCGACTGGAAGTCACAGATACGCAGTATTTT,CASSSRLEVTDTQYF
NA,NA,TRBJ2-3,TRBV12-3/TRBV12-4,TGTGCCAGCAAACAGAGCACAGATACGCAGTATTTT,CASKQSTDTQYF
once,NA,TRBJ2-3,TRBV18,TGTGCCAGCTCATTTCCCCTCGCGGGGCTCACAGATACGCAGTATTTT,CASSFPLAGLTDTQYF
NA,TRBD1,TRBJ1-2,TRBV11-2,TGTGCCAGCAGCCGAAGGACTCGGGACAGCACATATGGCTACACCTTC,CASSRRTRDSTYGYTF
NA,TRBD2,TRBJ2-2,TRBV5-4,TGTGCCTTCCTTATAGCGGGAGTGGGACGGAGCGGGGAGCTGTTTTTT,CAFLIAGVGRSGELFF
once,NA,TRBJ1-1,TRBV7-9,TGTGCCAGCAGCTTAGCCGTTGAAGCTTTCTTT,CASSLAVEAFF
NA,NA,TRBJ2-7,TRBV7-2,TGTGCCAGCAGCCCCCGGGACGAGCAGTACTTC,CASSPRDEQYF
NA,NA,TRBJ1-1,TRBV11-2,TGTGCCAGCAGTTCCAGGGAGGCAGCTTTCTTT,CASSSREAAFF
NA,TRBD1,TRBJ1-2,TRBV5-1,TGCGCCAGCAACCAGGGGGACAGAACCTATGGCTACACCTTC,CASNQGDRTYGYTF
NA,TRBD2,TRBJ2-5,TRBV5-4,TGTGCCAGCAGCGTCGCTAGCGGGAAGTCTGAGACCCAGTACTTC,CASSVASGKSETQYF